A single sample gave rise to the 8 T cell receptor beta chains below, sequenced in a study of shared clonotypes between healthy human individuals. Assay used: immunoSEQ multiplex PCR; TCRdb lists only in-frame clones, some missing. The sample has 2 million to 3 million clones, about 92% seen once. Sequencing was performed on naive CD4+ T cells sorted from blood. This sample's subset: CD45RA+ positively selected. The receptors were gathered from a man younger than 35 in good health.

This chain connects TRBV9 to TRBJ2-7, with TRBD1 matching 8 bases. CDR1 is SGDLS, CDR2 YYNGEE, per germline. The CDR3 runs to 15 residues. V shed 4 bases, J shed 7 bases, and the junction held 13 bases outside the gene matches. The CDR3 region has the DNA TGTGCCAGCAGCACCCAAGGGCAGGGGGCGGGGGAGCAGTACTTC. This translates into CASSTQGQGAGEQYF. Combining the CDR3 with reference TRBV9 and TRBJ2-7 gives the whole variable domain DSGVTQTPKHLITATGQRVTLRCSPRSGDLSVYWYQQSLDQGLQFLIQYYNGEERAKGNILERFSAQQFPDLHSELNLSSLELGDSALYFCASSTQGQGAGEQYFGPGTRLTVT.

As regards this clone: This CDR3 is also generated by other DNA sequences in the sample. The CDR3 loop is CASSLDNSPLHF. The DNA for the CDR3 is TGCGCCAGCAGCTTGGACAACTCACCCCTCCACTTT. This chain joins TRBV5-1 and TRBJ1-6; D is unclear. Trimming removed 0 bases from V and 10 bases from J, with 5 bases in between. CDR3 length: 12 amino acids. Germline CDR1 is SGHRS and CDR2 is YFSETQ.

The rearrangement joins TRBV28 to TRBJ2-7; 7 bases fit TRBD1. The trim removed 5 bases at V and 3 bases at J, leaving 13 bases unmatched. CDR3 length: 16 residues. From germline, CDR1 is MDHEN and CDR2 SYDVKM. CDR3 sequence (DNA): TGTGCCAGCAGTCTTATCCGACAGGGCAGAGGCTACGAGCAGTACTTC. Translating gives CASSLIRQGRGYEQYF.

CDR3 region: CASSTLRDSTLHF. CDR3 coding DNA: TGTGCCAGCAGCACGCTCCGGGACAGTACCCTCCACTTT. The chain carries TRBV21-1 and TRBJ1-6; TRBD1 is the table's D call and was not checked against the DNA. TRBV21-1 is a known pseudogene. The CDR3 covers 13 residues.

V gene TRBV4-3 combines with J gene TRBJ2-3; possibly TRBD2 for D (6 bases). V gave up 0 bases and J gave up 4 bases, with 14 bases separating them. The CDR3 has 16 residues. Per the germline V gene, CDR1 is LGHNA and CDR2 is YSLEER. CDR3 sequence (DNA): TGCGCCAGCAGCCAAGATCCGTCGATAGCGGCAGATACGCAGTATTTT. Translation: CASSQDPSIAADTQYF.

The chain links TRBV5-4 to TRBJ2-3; 10 bases line up with TRBD2. This CDR3 has 16 residues. Germline trimming cut 2 bases from V and 3 bases from J; bases unmatched to any gene: 6. Germline lookup yields CDR1 SGHNT and CDR2 YYREEE (reference sequence). In DNA, the CDR3 is TGTGCCAGCAGCTTTAGACTAGCGGGCGGAACAGATACGCAGTATTTT. Its protein is CASSFRLAGGTDTQYF. The whole variable domain, filled in from reference TRBV5-4 and TRBJ2-3, reads ETGVTQSPTHLIKTRGQQVTLRCSSQSGHNTVSWYQQALGQGPQFIFQYYREEENGRGNFPPRFSGLQFPNYSSELNVNALELDDSALYLCASSFRLAGGTDTQYFGPGTRLTVL.

CDR3 loop: CAGTSGRAYNEQFF. The DNA for the CDR3 is TGTGCCGGGACTAGCGGGAGGGCCTACAATGAGCAGTTCTTC. This chain links TRBV6-1 with TRBJ2-1; the match to TRBD2 covers 16 bases. The V gene's germline CDR1 is MNHNS and CDR2 SASEGT. Trimming took 11 bases from V and 2 from J; bases not matched to a gene: 0. There are 14 residues in the CDR3.

CDR3 DNA sequence: TGTGCCAGCAGCTCACTAGCGGGAGTTATGAGCATTCAGTACTTC. It specifies CASSSLAGVMSIQYF. The chain links TRBV7-2 to TRBJ2-4, with 11 bases fitting TRBD2. The CDR3 consists of 15 residues. The germline CDR1 and CDR2 sequences are SGHTA and FQGNSA. Trimming took 4 bases from V and 9 from J; bases not matched to a gene: 8.